Below, one TCR beta chain is given with its context. What it binds is not known. The sample is drawn from a study of T cell responses to AZD1222 COVID-19 vaccine. On the study more broadly: Combined were second doses at about 4 or about 12 weeks.

Profiled with immunoSEQ multiplex PCR; TCRdb holds only in-frame clones, not every one. The sample includes roughly 100,000 clones, 70% to 90% of them seen just once. The V segment lost 8 bases and the J segment 7 bases; nucleotides outside the gene matches: 13. This CDR3 has 14 residues. Germline V gene data show CDR1 as SNHLY and CDR2 as FYNNEI. General study points: As reported, nearly half of all spike-specific TCRs target variant regions that are unmutated. Donors, mostly white British, included more females; clonal diversity was possibly underestimated.

The source material was peripheral blood, sampled on day 0 of AZD1222 vaccination. The source is an adult in good health. The chain uses TRBV2 and TRBJ1-2; 7 bases are shared with TRBD1. The CDR3 DNA sequence: TGTGCCAGCCGGGAGGGGGCGGTTGGGAGTGGCTACACCTTC. Translation: CASREGAVGSGYTF.